The 27 T cell receptor beta chains reported below all come from one sample, sequenced in a study of T cell repertoires in cytomegalovirus infection. TCRdb processed the reads anew with MiXCR; each CDR3 protein has one entry. The sample contains approximately 770,000 distinct CDR3 sequences, almost 30% of which appear only once. No antigen is known for these receptors. Source: cultured CD8+ T cells from PBMCs, taken from culture after CMV antigen stimulation. The receptors come from a human donor in good health (CMV status not recorded). Some clones in this sample may be carry-over from other donors' samples.

This clonotype was found a few times. The genes are TRBV11-2 and TRBJ2-3, with D perhaps given as TRBD1 or TRBD2 (6 bases each). Per the germline V gene, CDR1 is SGHAT and CDR2 is FQNNGV. Trimming took off 5 bases at V and 7 bases at J, with 19 bases between the two ends. CDR3 size: 15 residues. In nucleotides, the CDR3 is TGTGCCAGCAGCAACGGGGGCCCGGGTTTACATACGCAGTATTTT. It is translated as CASSNGGPGLHTQYF.

This clonotype was detected ten times or more. The chain couples TRBV7-3 to TRBJ2-3; a possible D gene is TRBD2 (6 bases). The germline gives CDR1 SGHTA, CDR2 FQGTGA. V was shortened by 1 base and J by 2 bases, with 13 bases between the two germline ends. The CDR3 length is 16 residues. The CDR3 here is CASSLNGGEITDTQYF. The DNA of the CDR3 is TGTGCCAGCAGCTTAAACGGCGGGGAGATCACAGATACGCAGTATTTT. The full variable domain, its missing parts supplied by reference TRBV7-3 and TRBJ2-3, is GAGVSQTPSNKVTEKGKYVELRCDPISGHTALYWYRQSLGQGPEFLIYFQGTGAADDSGLPNDRFFAVRPEGSVSTLKIQRTERGDSAVYLCASSLNGGEITDTQYFGPGTRLTVL.

The sample holds many counts of this clonotype. This chain connects TRBV7-9 to TRBJ1-2; a possible D gene is TRBD1 (6 bases). Per germline, CDR1 SEHNR and CDR2 FQNEAQ (reference sequence). The germline V and J ends were trimmed by 4 bases and 8 bases, with 14 bases remaining between them. The CDR3 has 13 amino acids. The CDR3 spells CASSWTDTGGYTF. CDR3 nucleotide sequence: TGTGCCAGCAGCTGGACAGATACTGGGGGCTACACCTTC. The full variable domain, with the rest looked up from reference TRBV7-9 and TRBJ1-2, is DTGVSQNPRHKITKRGQNVTFRCDPISEHNRLYWYRQTLGQGPEFLTYFQNEAQLEKSRLLSDRFSAERPKGSFSTLEIQRTEQGDSAMYLCASSWTDTGGYTFGSGTRLTVV.

A few counts support this clonotype. This chain joins TRBV7-6 and TRBJ2-3, with D perhaps assigned TRBD1 or TRBD2 (5 bases each). Germline assignment: CDR1 SGHVS and CDR2 FNYEAQ. V was cut by 1 base and J by 2 bases, with 10 bases left in between. The CDR3 covers 15 residues. As DNA, the CDR3 is TGTGCCAGCAGCTTAGGATGGGGGTACACAGATACGCAGTATTTT. Protein product: CASSLGWGYTDTQYF.

The chain is built from TRBV12-3 or TRBV12-4 and TRBJ1-2, with D unresolved. The CDR3 runs 12 residues. CDR3 DNA sequence: TGTGCGACGCAAACTACTAACTATGGCTACACCTTC. This translates into CATQTTNYGYTF.

This clonotype was picked up a small number of times. One end of the junction varies from germline; a read error may be responsible. The chain uses TRBV7-6 and TRBJ1-1; D uncertain. This CDR3 is built from 14 residues. Germline CDR1 reads SGHVS; CDR2 reads FNYEAQ. CDR3 loop: CASSPVDVNTEAFF. The CDR3 DNA sequence: TGTGCTAGCAGCCCGGTGGACGTGAACACTGAAGCTTTCTTT. Together with reference TRBV7-6 and TRBJ1-1, the CDR3 gives the full variable domain: GAGVSQSPRYKVTKRGQDVALRCDPISGHVSLYWYRQALGQGPEFLTYFNYEAQQDKSGLPNDRFSAERPEGSISTLTIQRTEQRDSAMYRCASSPVDVNTEAFFGQGTRLTVV.

The V and J genes are TRBV11-2 and TRBJ2-3, with TRBD2 matching 8 bases. Trimming removed 5 bases from V and 3 bases from J; junction bases left unmatched: 13. Germline V CDR1 and CDR2: SGHAT, FQNNGV. CDR3 length: 17 amino acids. Written as DNA, the CDR3 is TGTGCCAGCAGCCCCCCAACGTCCAGCGGGGGAACAGATACGCAGTATTTT. Amino acid sequence: CASSPPTSSGGTDTQYF. The full variable domain, rest sourced from reference TRBV11-2 and TRBJ2-3, is EAGVAQSPRYKIIEKRQSVAFWCNPISGHATLYWYQQILGQGPKLLIQFQNNGVVDDSQLPKDRFSAERLKGVDSTLKIQPAKLEDSAVYLCASSPPTSSGGTDTQYFGPGTRLTVL.

This clonotype was seen only a few times. The V and J genes are TRBV6-1 and TRBJ2-7; no definite D call. Germline CDR1 MNHNS, CDR2 SASEGT. The CDR3 has 13 amino acids. The V end was cut by 2 bases, the J end by 4 bases, with 9 bases between. The CDR3 loop is CASSEFQTYEQYF. In nucleotides, the CDR3 is TGTGCCAGCAGTGAATTCCAGACGTACGAGCAGTACTTC.

This clonotype was seen many times. One junction end does not reproduce the germline sequence, and a read error may be involved. The V gene is TRBV7-7, the J gene TRBJ2-5, with D maybe TRBD2 (7 bases). This CDR3 is 18 amino acids long. Per germline, CDR1 SSHAT and CDR2 FNYEAQ (reference sequence). CDR3: CASSLGPKGGLNQETQYF. For the CDR3, the DNA is TGTGCTAGCAGCTTAGGCCCCAAGGGGGGGCTCAACCAAGAGACCCAGTACTTC.

The chain joins TRBV7-6 to TRBJ2-7; possibly TRBD2 for D (5 bases). Deletions cut 3 bases from V and 3 bases from J, with 18 bases between. CDR1 and CDR2 (germline): SGHVS, FNYEAQ. The CDR3 is 16 amino acids. The CDR3 DNA reads as TGTGCCAGCAGCTTGTACGGGGATAGTGTCTTCTACGAGCAGTACTTC. Protein sequence: CASSLYGDSVFYEQYF.

The sample holds many counts of this clonotype. This chain uses TRBV7-2 with TRBJ2-2; TRBD2 aligns across 11 bases. The CDR3 covers 15 residues. The germline CDR1 and CDR2 sequences are SGHTA and FQGNSA. V lost 3 bases, J lost 4 bases, and 1 base stayed unmatched. CDR3 nucleotide sequence: TGTGCCAGCAGCTTTCTAGCGGGGGGCACCGGGGAGCTGTTTTTT. It encodes CASSFLAGGTGELFF.

Regarding this clonotype: One junction end disagrees with the germline gene, perhaps due to a read error. The chain carries TRBV4-1 and TRBJ1-1; TRBD1 agrees at 10 bases. Germline CDR1 is MGHRA and CDR2 is YSYEKL. The CDR3 covers 14 residues. CDR3 DNA sequence: TGTGCCAGCAGGATAGGGACAGGGGACACTGAAGCTTTCTTT. It is translated as CASRIGTGDTEAFF.

In this sample, this clonotype turned up many times. The rearrangement uses TRBV7-8 and TRBJ2-3; tentatively, D is TRBD1 (6 bases). Germline loops: CDR1 SGHVS, CDR2 FQNEAQ. With 5 bases removed from V and 4 bases from J, the gap between germline ends came to 19 bases. The length of the CDR3 is 16 residues. In nucleotides, the CDR3 is TGTGCCAGCAGCGACCGACAGGAGCCACCGGCAGATACGCAGTATTTT. Translating gives CASSDRQEPPADTQYF.

The J gene is TRBJ1-1, the V gene TRBV5-1, with D maybe TRBD1 (6 bases). With 6 bases removed from V and 2 bases from J, the gap between germline ends came to 14 bases. The germline V gene has CDR1 SGHRS and CDR2 YFSETQ. The CDR3 totals 14 residues. The CDR3 is CASMSGEENTEAFF. DNA for the CDR3: TGCGCCAGCATGTCAGGGGAAGAAAACACTGAAGCTTTCTTT.

V usage is TRBV20-1 and J usage is TRBJ2-7, with TRBD2 matching 8 bases. CDR1 and CDR2 (germline): DFQATT, SNEGSKA (reference sequence). The trim removed 4 bases at V and 3 bases at J, leaving 11 bases unmatched. The CDR3 extends over 15 amino acids. The CDR3 spells CSATGGGAVYYEQYF. CDR3 sequence (DNA): TGCAGTGCTACCGGGGGGGGGGCAGTTTACTACGAGCAGTACTTC.

This clonotype was seen many times. The chain carries TRBV7-2 and TRBJ2-7; D possibly corresponds to TRBD1 (5 bases). The CDR3 covers 11 residues. Trimming left V 2 bases short and J 6 bases short, with 5 bases between. CDR1 SGHTA and CDR2 FQGNSA come from the germline V gene. The CDR3 DNA sequence: TGTGCCAGCAGCTTAAGGGGCGAGCAGTACTTC. Amino acid sequence: CASSLRGEQYF.

This clonotype was counted between two and nine times. The chain has TRBV11-2 and TRBJ1-2; possible D gene TRBD1, 6 bases. This CDR3 spans 16 amino acids. Per germline, CDR1 SGHAT and CDR2 FQNNGV. The V end lost 0 bases, the J end lost 5 bases, and 16 bases lay between the germline ends. CDR3 bases: TGTGCCAGCAGCTTAGAGTCTCCGGGACAAAGTTATGGCTACACCTTC. Translated, it gives CASSLESPGQSYGYTF. The full variable domain, with the rest looked up from reference TRBV11-2 and TRBJ1-2, is EAGVAQSPRYKIIEKRQSVAFWCNPISGHATLYWYQQILGQGPKLLIQFQNNGVVDDSQLPKDRFSAERLKGVDSTLKIQPAKLEDSAVYLCASSLESPGQSYGYTFGSGTRLTVV.

This clonotype occurred a few times. CDR3 region: CASSQGPSGSPGNEQFF. The CDR3 coding sequence is TGCGCCAGCAGCCAAGGACCTAGCGGATCCCCGGGGAATGAGCAGTTCTTC. This rearrangement joins TRBV4-1 to TRBJ2-1; 7 nucleotides match TRBD2. Trimming at V came to 1 base and at J to 7 bases, leaving 13 bases not matched to a gene. Per the germline V gene, CDR1 is MGHRA and CDR2 is YSYEKL. The CDR3 has 17 residues.

A few counts support this clonotype. The V call is TRBV6-6, the J call TRBJ2-5; D may be TRBD1 (5 bases). Germline loops: CDR1 MNHNY, CDR2 SVGAGI (reference sequence). V lost 4 bases and J 3 bases, leaving 15 bases between the germline ends. The CDR3 has 15 residues. CDR3 DNA sequence: TGTGCCAGCAGTTTCCTGGGGCCTCTAGAAGAGACCCAGTACTTC. Translated: CASSFLGPLEETQYF.

This clonotype was observed a handful of times. This chain uses TRBV4-1 with TRBJ2-1, with TRBD1 matching over 10 bases. CDR1 MGHRA and CDR2 YSYEKL come from the germline V gene. The CDR3 contains 17 residues. The V segment lost 3 bases and the J segment 4 bases; nucleotides outside the gene matches: 9. The CDR3 coding sequence is TGCGCCAGCAGCCAGGGTATACCGGGACAGGGGTACAATGAGCAGTTCTTC. Translated, it gives CASSQGIPGQGYNEQFF.

This clonotype was seen a few times. The gene calls are TRBV7-2 and TRBJ2-7; D possibly corresponds to TRBD1 (6 bases). Germline V lookup: CDR1 SGHTA, CDR2 FQGNSA. This CDR3 spans 17 amino acids. Trimming removed 5 bases at V and 0 bases at J, with 20 bases between. Here the CDR3 reads CASSPRTEQRSSYEQYF. The DNA of the CDR3 is TGTGCCAGCAGCCCGCGGACAGAGCAAAGGAGCTCCTACGAGCAGTACTTC.

This clonotype was seen at least ten times. This rearrangement joins TRBV27 to TRBJ2-7; 15 nucleotides agree with TRBD2. Germline V lookup: CDR1 MNHEY, CDR2 SMNVEV (reference sequence). CDR3 length equals 16 residues. With 5 bases clipped from V and 4 bases from J, the junction kept 6 bases outside the gene matches. The CDR3 sequence: CASSLWTSGGAYEQYF. The CDR3 DNA sequence: TGTGCCAGCAGTCTCTGGACTAGCGGGGGGGCATACGAGCAGTACTTC.

In regard to this clonotype: A much more abundant neighbour one base away suggests this may be a read error. The chain is built from TRBV7-6 and TRBJ2-1; 13 bases agree with TRBD2. CDR3 length: 16 amino acids. Germline CDR1 and CDR2: SGHVS and FNYEAQ. J lost 8 bases, V lost 5 bases, and 9 bases had no gene match. The CDR3 sequence: CASSPRTSGGNDEQFF. CDR3 DNA sequence: TGTGCCAGCAGCCCCCGGACTAGCGGGGGAAACGATGAGCAGTTCTTC. Full variable domain (rest looked up from reference TRBV7-6 and TRBJ2-1): GAGVSQSPRYKVTKRGQDVALRCDPISGHVSLYWYRQALGQGPEFLTYFNYEAQQDKSGLPNDRFSAERPEGSISTLTIQRTEQRDSAMYRCASSPRTSGGNDEQFFGPGTRLTVL.

This clonotype was counted between two and nine times. The chain has TRBV29-1 and TRBJ2-7, with 8 bases fitting TRBD1. J lost 3 bases, V lost 5 bases, and 6 bases had no gene match. The CDR3 has 13 residues. Germline V gene lookup returns CDR1 SQVTM and CDR2 ANQGSEA. CDR3: CSVSGTGDYEQYF. CDR3 DNA sequence: TGCAGCGTTTCGGGGACAGGCGACTACGAGCAGTACTTC.

This clonotype was counted many times. The rearrangement uses TRBV7-8 and TRBJ2-7; D not resolved. Germline CDR1 and CDR2: SGHVS and FQNEAQ. V was clipped by 5 bases and J by 0 bases, with 5 bases between them. The CDR3 runs 12 residues. Here the CDR3 reads CASSDSSYEQYV. The CDR3 DNA reads TGTGCCAGCAGCGATAGCTCCTACGAGCAGTACGTC.

The V and J genes are TRBV7-6 and TRBJ1-1; D unclear. The length of the CDR3 is 12 residues. V dropped 8 bases and J dropped 5 bases, with 12 bases sitting between them. Germline V gene lookup returns CDR1 SGHVS and CDR2 FNYEAQ. CDR3 nucleotide sequence: TGTGCCAGCTCCCTTTATGGGACTGAAGCTTTCTTT. It encodes CASSLYGTEAFF.

J is TRBJ2-5 and V is TRBV12-3 or TRBV12-4; D is perhaps TRBD1 (6 bases). The V gene lost 2 bases and the J gene lost 2 bases, with 12 bases spanning the gap. This CDR3 is 15 amino acids long. The CDR3 sequence: CASSLIYGQQETQYF. CDR3 DNA: TGTGCCAGCAGTTTAATATACGGACAGCAAGAGACCCAGTACTTC.